The 8 T cell receptor beta chains listed next were all sequenced from one sample in a study of blood T cell repertoires in COVID-19. TCRdb keeps only in-frame clones here, not all; method: immunoSEQ multiplex PCR. Altogether around 140,000 clones are present, approximately 90% being singletons, with the ten largest covering 0.8% to 0.95%. Sequences were obtained from peripheral blood. The receptors stem from a woman between 50 and 59 years old with acute or convalescent COVID-19.

J is TRBJ2-3 and V is TRBV6-5; maybe TRBD1 (5 bases). This CDR3 comprises 13 residues. V shed 11 bases and J shed 2 bases, with 14 bases lying between them. The germline CDR1 and CDR2 sequences are MNHEY and SVGAGI. The CDR3 sequence: CAVRVGATDTQYF. CDR3 nucleotide sequence: TGTGCCGTCAGAGTAGGGGCCACAGATACGCAGTATTTT.

The chain has TRBV18 and TRBJ2-1, with unresolved D. The CDR3 loop spans 15 amino acids. CDR1 and CDR2 (germline): KGHSH, LQKENI. Trimming left V 7 bases short and J 0 bases short, with 13 bases between. CDR3 sequence: CASFQSASSYNEQFF. The CDR3 bases are TGTGCCAGCTTCCAGTCGGCTAGCTCCTACAATGAGCAGTTCTTC.

V is TRBV28 and J is TRBJ1-5, with 7 bases lining up with TRBD1. CDR3 length: 16 residues. Germline CDR1 and CDR2: MDHEN and SYDVKM. V lost 5 bases and J lost 7; bases outside the gene matches: 14. This CDR3 is CASSPPVGGGDQPQHF. The CDR3 DNA follows: TGTGCCAGCAGTCCGCCCGTTGGAGGGGGCGACCAGCCCCAGCATTTT. The variable domain in full, completed from reference TRBV28 and TRBJ1-5, reads DVKVTQSSRYLVKRTGEKVFLECVQDMDHENMFWYRQDPGLGLRLIYFSYDVKMKEKGDIPEGYSVSREKKERFSLILESASTNQTSMYLCASSPPVGGGDQPQHFGDGTRLSIL.

The chain employs TRBV4-2 and TRBJ1-1; D might be TRBD1 (6 bases). Per the germline V gene, CDR1 is LGHNA and CDR2 is YNFKEQ. The CDR3 extends over 18 amino acids. V was trimmed by 0 bases and J by 4 bases, leaving 21 bases between them. This CDR3 is CASSQDGGRIRMGTEAFF. CDR3 sequence (DNA): TGTGCCAGCAGCCAAGACGGGGGGCGTATAAGGATGGGCACTGAAGCTTTCTTT.

The chain joins TRBV5-1 to TRBJ1-1; D remains unclear. The ends were cut back, 4 bases at V and 2 bases at J, with 15 bases in the middle. The CDR3 consists of 15 residues. Germline CDR1 SGHRS, CDR2 YFSETQ. The CDR3 DNA follows: TGCGCCAGCAGCCCCCGGGATCTAATAAACACTGAAGCTTTCTTT. The encoded protein is CASSPRDLINTEAFF.

The V and J genes are TRBV15 and TRBJ2-7, with TRBD1 identical over 9 bases. The germline CDR1 and CDR2 sequences are LNHNV and YYDKDF (reference sequence). V dropped 5 bases and J dropped 5; count of bases not matched to a gene: 13. This CDR3 has 16 amino acids. The CDR3 sequence is CATSGTYGTGIDEQYF. CDR3 nucleotides: TGTGCCACCAGCGGTACCTATGGGACAGGGATCGACGAGCAGTACTTC.

The chain links TRBV28 to TRBJ1-4; TRBD1 matches 9 bases. There are 14 residues in the CDR3. Germline values: CDR1 MDHEN, CDR2 SYDVKM. V was pared by 8 bases and J by 5 bases, with 6 bases of the junction left unmatched. The CDR3 region is CASRYGTGNEKLFF. In DNA, the CDR3 is TGTGCCAGCCGGTACGGGACAGGGAATGAAAAACTGTTTTTT.

This clone was counted only a few times. The chain uses TRBV5-1 and TRBJ1-1; TRBD1 aligns across 10 bases. The CDR3 contains 16 residues. Unmatched junction bases numbered 6, after V lost 4 bases and J lost 0 bases. CDR1 is SGHRS, CDR2 YFSETQ, per germline. The CDR3 region has the DNA TGCGCCAGCAGCGGTGGGACAGGGGCCCTGAACACTGAAGCTTTCTTT. Protein product: CASSGGTGALNTEAFF.